This T cell receptor (beta chain) was retrieved from a study of T cell responses to AZD1222 COVID-19 vaccine. Findings of the study overall: Without day 14 samples, only post-peak T cell repertoires were studied. Spike-spanning, vaccine-associated CD4 TCRs were dominant at 160-218 and 743-854.

The CDR3 has 15 amino acids. Trimming took 1 base from V and 4 from J, leaving 11 bases between them. The germline V gene encodes CDR1 SGHRS and CDR2 YFSETQ. This clone was seen a single time. Its antigen remains unknown. Generated by immunoSEQ multiplex PCR, the TCRdb table keeps only in-frame clones and is missing some. Of tens of thousands of clones in the sample, roughly nine tenths are singletons; the top ten hold approximately 15%. This specimen consisted of peripheral blood, obtained on day 0 of AZD1222 vaccination. The clonotype comes from an adult in good health. The chain is built from TRBV5-1 and TRBJ2-2, with TRBD1 as a possible D gene (5 bases). DNA for the CDR3: TGCGCCAGCAGCTTGAAGGGGTGGAGCACCGGGGAGCTGTTTTTT. Translation: CASSLKGWSTGELFF.